This T cell receptor (beta chain) emerged from a study of blood T cell repertoires in COVID-19. Overall study context: Donors in the United States, Italy and Spain gave samples during acute or convalescent COVID-19. In each case, the material was cDNA or gDNA derived from T cells, B-cell-depleted T cells, or PBMCs.

Trimming shortened V by 3 bases and J by 4 bases, and 10 bases separated the two germline ends. CDR1 DFQATT and CDR2 SNEGSKA come from the germline V gene (reference sequence). This CDR3 spans 13 amino acids. Per the study methods: Estimation of nucleated cell counts relied on the amplification of reference gene primers. Assay: immunoSEQ multiplex PCR; the TCRdb copy retains only in-frame clones and omits some. For V, J and clone size, that table is used; D and trimming come from the DNA. Of 70,000 to 85,000 clones in the sample, about 80% were seen once. The rearrangement joins TRBV20-1 to TRBJ1-5; D perhaps matches TRBD1 (5 bases). This receptor was taken from an older man with acute or convalescent COVID-19. The sample taken for sequencing was peripheral blood. The CDR3 loop is CSASVAGNQPQHF. The CDR3 DNA follows: TGCAGTGCTAGTGTCGCAGGGAATCAGCCCCAGCATTTT.